This TCR beta chain derives from a study of control samples from healthy donors and cancer patients. The method was immunoSEQ multiplex PCR; TCRdb's version includes in-frame clones alone and lacks a portion of them. This table has just under 60,000 clones, about 92% appearing once. CDR3 length equals 17 residues. V was clipped by 1 base and J by 2 bases, with 15 bases between them. Germline CDR1 and CDR2: SEHNR and FQNEAQ (reference sequence). The TCR was taken from a man in his forties with colorectal cancer. J is TRBJ1-5 and V is TRBV7-9; unclear D gene. The sequenced material came from PBMCs. Written as DNA, the CDR3 is TGTGCCAGCAGCTTAGTTCTGGGGAGGTCGGGCAATCAGCCCCAGCATTTT. Translated: CASSLVLGRSGNQPQHF.